These 26 T cell receptor beta chains originate from one sample sequenced in a study of low-dose radiotherapy and immunotherapy resistance in tumors. Time point indicated: before trial treatment. First-strand cDNA used TRAV- and TRBV-specific primers, covering alpha and beta chains. Using a constant-region primer together with a V-primer adapter, TCRs were subjected to 15 to 25 PCR cycles of amplification. TCRdb itself ran the reads through MiXCR, one entry per CDR3 protein. The data hold 65,000 to 95,000 distinct CDR3 sequences, with 18% observed a single time. Source: PBMCs, taken before treatment. All receptors derive from a male donor with prostate cancer.

This clonotype was counted at least ten times. V gene TRBV4-1 combines with J gene TRBJ1-5, with unresolved D. Germline V gene lookup returns CDR1 MGHRA and CDR2 YSYEKL. Trimming left V 2 bases short and J 2 bases short, with 10 bases between. This CDR3 is 15 amino acids long. DNA for the CDR3: TGCGCCAGCAGCCAACATGTCGCGGGCAATCAGCCCCAGCATTTT. Its protein product is CASSQHVAGNQPQHF.

The table lists this clonotype with many counts. This sequence joins TRBV15 and TRBJ2-2; 8 bases agree with TRBD1. There are 15 residues in the CDR3. Per germline, CDR1 LNHNV and CDR2 YYDKDF (reference sequence). The J segment lost 6 bases and the V segment lost 2 bases, leaving 5 bases of the junction unmatched. CDR3 DNA sequence: TGTGCCACCAGCAGAAAGACAGGGGTTCCCGGGGAGCTGTTTTTT. Translation gives CATSRKTGVPGELFF.

This clonotype has at least ten counts. The chain uses TRBV4-2 and TRBJ2-1; 8 nucleotides align to TRBD1. The CDR3 covers 16 residues. V shed 1 base and J 4 bases; nucleotides not matched to a gene: 6. Germline-derived CDR1 and CDR2 are LGHNA and YNFKEQ. The CDR3 here is CASSQAGTGQYNEQFF. CDR3 bases: TGTGCCAGCAGCCAAGCCGGGACAGGACAATACAATGAGCAGTTCTTC.

This clonotype was counted many times. The rearrangement uses TRBV30 and TRBJ1-4; D possibly corresponds to TRBD1 (5 bases). The CDR3 totals 17 residues. Germline V CDR1 and CDR2: GTSNPN, SVGIG (reference sequence). Trimming took off 5 bases at V and 7 bases at J, with 26 bases between the two ends. For the CDR3, the DNA is TGTGCCTGGCGAAACCTTACCGGGACCACCGTTGGTGAAAAACTGTTTTTT. Its protein is CAWRNLTGTTVGEKLFF.

Comment on this clonotype: A far larger clone is off by one base, so a read error is likely. DNA of the CDR3: TGTGCCAGCAGAAAGGCAGGGGATGAGCAGTTCTTC. Amino acid sequence: CASRKAGDEQFF. The chain couples TRBV7-9 to TRBJ2-1, with D possibly matching TRBD1 (6 bases). Trimming pared 6 bases from V and 8 bases from J, leaving 11 bases between. The CDR3 contains 12 residues. Germline V gene sequence: CDR1 SEHNR, CDR2 FQNEAQ (reference sequence).

The sample holds a few counts of this clonotype. The chain combines TRBV29-1 with TRBJ2-1; D unresolved. The CDR3 consists of 14 residues. V was trimmed by 4 bases and J by 0 bases, leaving 10 bases between them. Germline lookup yields CDR1 SQVTM and CDR2 ANQGSEA. The DNA for the CDR3 is TGCAGCGTTGCTCGGGTACGCTCCTACAATGAGCAGTTCTTC. Amino acid sequence: CSVARVRSYNEQFF.

This clonotype was seen many times. The chain combines TRBV6-8 with TRBJ2-2; D uncertain. The germline V gene has CDR1 MNHGY and CDR2 SAAAGT. Trimming pared 8 bases from V and 1 base from J, leaving 14 bases between. This CDR3 is built from 15 residues. The CDR3 sequence is CASGPFEGNTGELFF. The CDR3, as DNA: TGTGCCAGCGGGCCTTTTGAAGGGAACACCGGGGAGCTGTTTTTT.

This clonotype has at least ten counts. This chain uses TRBV7-9 with TRBJ2-1; no firm D call. Between the trimmed V and J ends, which lost 5 bases and 8 bases, there was a span of 7 bases. Germline V CDR1 and CDR2: SEHNR, FQNEAQ (reference sequence). The CDR3 spans 11 residues. The CDR3 DNA sequence: TGTGCCAGCAGCGAGGTCTATGAGCAGTTCTTC. Residues: CASSEVYEQFF.

This clonotype was observed at least ten times. The gene calls are TRBV20-1 and TRBJ2-5, with 13 bases that match TRBD2. Losses at the gene ends were 6 bases for V and 5 bases for J; bases not matched to a gene: 12. Germline V gene lookup returns CDR1 DFQATT and CDR2 SNEGSKA (reference sequence). The CDR3 runs to 16 residues. CDR3 nucleotides: TGCAGTGCGCCTCCGGGACTAGCGGGGTCGGTTGAGACCCAGTACTTC. Translated: CSAPPGLAGSVETQYF.

Ten or more counts support this clonotype. The J gene is TRBJ2-3, the V gene TRBV29-1, with TRBD2 matching 13 bases. V shed 7 bases, J shed 3 bases, and the junction held 4 bases outside the gene matches. The germline gives CDR1 SQVTM, CDR2 ANQGSEA. The CDR3 is 14 amino acids. CDR3 DNA sequence: TGCAGCGCCCTACTAGCGGGGGGGACAGATACGCAGTATTTT. It yields the protein CSALLAGGTDTQYF.

This clonotype has ten or more counts. This chain links TRBV5-4 with TRBJ2-7; TRBD2 is a possible D gene (7 bases). The CDR3 has 14 residues. CDR1 and CDR2 from the germline V gene are SGHNT and YYREEE (reference sequence). Trimming left V 4 bases short and J 7 bases short, with 18 bases between. The chain's CDR3 is CASSTDSGQGEQYF. CDR3 DNA sequence: TGTGCCAGCAGCACCGATAGCGGGCAGGGGGAGCAGTACTTC.

This clonotype was observed a few times. The V and J genes are TRBV20-1 and TRBJ2-3; 8 nucleotides match TRBD2. The CDR3 runs 15 residues. V lost 2 bases and J lost 7; bases outside the gene matches: 11. CDR1 is DFQATT and CDR2 is SNEGSKA in the germline V gene (reference sequence). The CDR3, as DNA: TGCAGTGCTAGATCAACTAGCGGCGGCACTCATACGCAGTATTTT. This gives the protein CSARSTSGGTHTQYF.

In the case of this clonotype: It is likely a read error: a sequence one base away is far more abundant. The chain is built from TRBV6-1 and TRBJ2-1, with 10 bases matching TRBD2. This CDR3 is 15 amino acids long. V shed 8 bases, J shed 10 bases, and the junction held 14 bases outside the gene matches. Per germline, CDR1 MNHNS and CDR2 SASEGT. Here the CDR3 reads CASGSGTSVSYEQFF. The CDR3 nucleotides read TGTGCCAGCGGATCCGGGACTAGCGTCTCCTACGAGCAGTTCTTC.

This clonotype was recorded many times. The V call is TRBV14, the J call TRBJ1-1; TRBD1 is a possible D gene (5 bases). V lost 1 base to trimming and J lost 7 bases, with 16 bases between them. The CDR3 extends over 15 amino acids. Germline CDR1 reads SGHDN; CDR2 reads FVKESK. This CDR3 reads CASSQGGAGDHEAFF. CDR3 nucleotides: TGTGCCAGCAGCCAAGGGGGTGCCGGGGACCATGAAGCTTTCTTT.

This clonotype was counted only a few times. A far larger clone is only one base removed, so a read error is likely. The V gene is TRBV28, the J gene TRBJ2-7; no definite D call. Per the germline V gene, CDR1 is MDHEN and CDR2 is SYDVKM. This CDR3 has 16 residues. CDR3 in amino acids: CASSLSSGGTTYEQYF. The CDR3, as DNA: TGTGCCAGCAGTTTAAGCTCTGGCGGTACCACCTATGAGCAGTACTTC.

This clonotype was counted at least ten times. This chain connects TRBV6-2 or TRBV6-3 to TRBJ2-2; the D is unclear. The ends were cut back, 5 bases at V and 6 bases at J, with 4 bases in the middle. The CDR3 has 11 residues. The germline gives CDR1 MNHEY, CDR2 SVGEGT. Written as DNA, the CDR3 is TGTGCCAGCAGTGCCCCCGGGGAGCTGTTTTTT. It encodes CASSAPGELFF.

V is TRBV5-4 and J is TRBJ2-5; TRBD2 aligns across 7 bases. The trim removed 7 bases at V and 5 bases at J, leaving 20 bases unmatched. The CDR3 has 17 amino acids. CDR1 is SGHNT, CDR2 YYREEE, per germline (reference sequence). The CDR3 DNA reads TGTGCCAGCCAGGCAAGGGGCAGCGGGGCGTTCCGGGAGACCCAGTACTTC. Translating gives CASQARGSGAFRETQYF.

This clonotype was seen at least ten times. The gene calls are TRBV12-3 or TRBV12-4 and TRBJ2-2; D is possibly TRBD2 (6 bases). The CDR3 has 13 residues. With 8 bases removed from V and 5 bases from J, the gap between germline ends came to 12 bases. The DNA of the CDR3 is TGTGCCAGCTGGAGGGGCGAGACCGGGGAGCTGTTTTTT. This encodes CASWRGETGELFF.

At least ten counts were recorded for this clonotype. The CDR3 DNA is TGTGCCAGCAGCCAAGGAGTCACTAGCGGGGGGGCATACAATGAGCAGTTCTTC. This encodes CASSQGVTSGGAYNEQFF. This chain joins TRBV4-2 and TRBJ2-1, with 13 bases aligning to TRBD2. Germline V gene data show CDR1 as LGHNA and CDR2 as YNFKEQ. The length of the CDR3 is 18 residues. The J segment lost 4 bases and the V segment lost 1 base, leaving 7 bases of the junction unmatched.

This clonotype has at least ten counts. The rearrangement links TRBV11-2 to TRBJ2-1; D could derive from TRBD1 or TRBD2 (6 bases each). From germline, CDR1 is SGHAT and CDR2 FQNNGV. V lost 1 base, J lost 8 bases, and 12 bases lay in between. The CDR3 contains 14 residues. In DNA form, the CDR3 reads TGTGCCAGCAGCTTAGTAGGCCGGGGGCATGAGCAGTTCTTC. Its translation: CASSLVGRGHEQFF.

This clonotype was detected many times. The chain couples TRBV19 to TRBJ2-5; D possibly corresponds to TRBD2 (6 bases). V lost 6 bases and J 2 bases, leaving 31 bases between the germline ends. The CDR3 sequence is 20 residues long. The V gene's germline CDR1 is LNHDA and CDR2 SQIVND (reference sequence). The CDR3 nucleotides read TGTGCCAGTAGCAACCCGACACCCTTGAGGGCCAGGGAGGCACAAGAGACCCAGTACTTC. This encodes CASSNPTPLRAREAQETQYF.

This clonotype was detected many times. This chain joins TRBV9 and TRBJ1-6; unclear D gene. Germline loops: CDR1 SGDLS, CDR2 YYNGEE. V lost 3 bases and J 9 bases, leaving 16 bases between the germline ends. The CDR3 sequence is 15 residues long. The CDR3 DNA reads TGTGCCAGCAGCGCCCAGGTGGGGTACGGTTCACCCCTCCACTTT. Translation: CASSAQVGYGSPLHF. Filled out from reference TRBV9 and TRBJ1-6, the complete variable domain reads DSGVTQTPKHLITATGQRVTLRCSPRSGDLSVYWYQQSLDQGLQFLIQYYNGEERAKGNILERFSAQQFPDLHSELNLSSLELGDSALYFCASSAQVGYGSPLHFGNGTRLTVT.

This clonotype was recorded many times. The V and J genes are TRBV5-5 and TRBJ2-1, with D possibly TRBD2 on 6 matching bases. V shed 1 base and J shed 4 bases, with 15 bases lying between them. The CDR3 runs 16 residues. Germline lookup yields CDR1 SGHKS and CDR2 YYEKEE (reference sequence). The CDR3 spells CASSLNALGLYNEQFF. As DNA, the CDR3 is TGTGCCAGCAGCTTGAACGCCCTTGGACTATACAATGAGCAGTTCTTC.

Comment on this clonotype: This may be a read error, as it is one base from a much larger clone. The rearrangement links TRBV24-1 to TRBJ2-1; no reliable D call. CDR1 and CDR2 (germline): KGHDR, SFDVKD. CDR3 size: 13 residues. The DNA of the CDR3 is TGTGCCGCCAGTGATACTTGGCTGGGTGAGCAGTTCTTC. Translated, it gives CAASDTWLGEQFF.

The table lists this clonotype with many counts. The chain is built from TRBV3-1 and TRBJ2-1; 8 nucleotides match TRBD2. Germline V gene data show CDR1 as LGHDT and CDR2 as YNNKEL (reference sequence). The CDR3 runs 16 residues. Trimming at V came to 1 base and at J to 4 bases, leaving 6 bases not matched to a gene. CDR3 sequence reads: CASSQGTSGQYNEQFF. The CDR3 DNA reads TGTGCCAGCAGCCAAGGAACTAGCGGCCAGTACAATGAGCAGTTCTTC.

Only one count was recorded for this clonotype. This sequence may be a read error, since a much larger clone differs from it by one base. For the CDR3, the DNA is TGTGCCAGCAGCTTGGACACCATCTACGAGCAGTACTTC. Protein sequence: CASSLDTIYEQYF. The V call is TRBV7-8, the J call TRBJ2-7, with a tentative D call TRBD1 (5 bases). The CDR3 loop spans 13 amino acids. The V end lost 3 bases, the J end lost 3 bases, and 9 bases lay between the germline ends. Germline V gene data show CDR1 as SGHVS and CDR2 as FQNEAQ.